The source of this TCR beta chain is a study of blood T cell repertoires in COVID-19. Study in general: COVID-19 samples from acute and convalescent phases originated in the United States, Italy and Spain. The cDNA or gDNA used as material had been derived from T cells, B-cell-depleted T cells, or PBMCs.

This clone was seen a handful of times. One junction end does not reproduce the germline sequence, and a read error may be involved. Sequencing used immunoSEQ multiplex PCR; TCRdb keeps in-frame clones, though not all of them. The profile shows about 130,000 clones, more than 75% of them singletons. There are 15 residues in the CDR3. In germline, CDR1 is MNHNS, CDR2 SASEGT. Those enrolled in Seattle joined during active infection and were followed longitudinally afterward. This TCR was sampled from an older woman with COVID-19, enrolled during active disease. The sequenced sample was peripheral blood. V usage is TRBV6-1 and J usage is TRBJ2-7; 9 nucleotides agree with TRBD1. CDR3 bases: TGTGCCAGCAGGGAAGGGACAGGGAGACTATACGAGCAGTACTTC. Protein product: CASREGTGRLYEQYF.